One sample yielded the 2 T cell receptor beta chains listed below, sequenced in a study of blood T cell repertoires in COVID-19. Libraries were prepared by immunoSEQ multiplex PCR; TCRdb keeps only in-frame clonotypes and omits some of them. The sample lists around 100,000 clones, about 80% occurring once. The material sequenced was peripheral blood. The receptors were sampled from a human donor in a cohort sampled during active COVID-19.

This chain uses TRBV9 with TRBJ2-1; 8 bases align to TRBD1. Trimming took 2 bases from V and 6 from J; bases not matched to a gene: 16. The length of the CDR3 is 18 residues. CDR1 is SGDLS, CDR2 YYNGEE, per germline. For the CDR3, the DNA is TGTGCCAGCAGCGTCGATCTAGACCCGACAGGGGTCAGCAATGAGCAGTTCTTC. Translating it yields CASSVDLDPTGVSNEQFF. Full variable domain (remainder filled in from reference TRBV9 and TRBJ2-1): DSGVTQTPKHLITATGQRVTLRCSPRSGDLSVYWYQQSLDQGLQFLIQYYNGEERAKGNILERFSAQQFPDLHSELNLSSLELGDSALYFCASSVDLDPTGVSNEQFFGPGTRLTVL.

This chain links TRBV18 with TRBJ1-6; 12 bases align to TRBD1. This CDR3 spans 17 amino acids. CDR1 and CDR2 (germline): KGHSH, LQKENI. V was clipped by 2 bases and J by 9 bases; unmatched bases: 8. CDR3 bases: TGTGCCAGCTCACCAGGGACAGGGGGCAGTTTAAGTTCACCCCTCCACTTT. It is translated as CASSPGTGGSLSSPLHF.